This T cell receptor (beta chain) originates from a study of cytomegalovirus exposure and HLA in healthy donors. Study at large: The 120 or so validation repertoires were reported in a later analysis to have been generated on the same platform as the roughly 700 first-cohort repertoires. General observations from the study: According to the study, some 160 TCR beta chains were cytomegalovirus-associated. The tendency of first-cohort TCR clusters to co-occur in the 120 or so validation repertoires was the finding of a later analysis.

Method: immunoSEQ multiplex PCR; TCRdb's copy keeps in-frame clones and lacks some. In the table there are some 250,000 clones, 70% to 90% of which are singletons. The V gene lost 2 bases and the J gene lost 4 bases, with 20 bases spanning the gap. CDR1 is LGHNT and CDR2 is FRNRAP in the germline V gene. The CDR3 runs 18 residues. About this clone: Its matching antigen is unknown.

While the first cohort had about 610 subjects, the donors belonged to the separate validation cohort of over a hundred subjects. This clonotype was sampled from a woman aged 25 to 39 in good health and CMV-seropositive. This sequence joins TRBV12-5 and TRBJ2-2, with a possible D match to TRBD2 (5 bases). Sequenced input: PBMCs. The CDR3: CASGLPAGKQAGTGELFF. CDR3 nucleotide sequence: TGTGCTAGTGGTTTGCCCGCCGGGAAGCAGGCGGGCACCGGGGAGCTGTTTTTT.